What follows is one T cell receptor (beta chain) and its context. Its antigen is still unknown. The authors ran a second PCR of 7 to 11 cycles using a sample-barcoded 5' primer and a J-beta primer mix. TCRdb reanalysed the 5' RACE reads using MiXCR and keeps one entry per CDR3 protein. The sample yields about 680,000 distinct CDR3 sequences, approximately 49% seen once. Total RNA, at least 5 micrograms per sample, came from PBMCs. This record comes from a study of blood T cells in healthy people across ages. General study findings and limits: Not knowing donor CMV status may have confounded expanded clonotype changes. The recorded TCR beta diversity per million T cells decreased in a roughly linear manner with age.

V trimming: 6 bases; J trimming: 5 bases; junction bases outside the gene matches: 8. Germline V CDR1 and CDR2: DFQATT, SNEGSKA (reference sequence). The CDR3 totals 15 residues. Sequencing was carried out using blood. V gene TRBV20-1 combines with J gene TRBJ2-2, with 11 bases that match TRBD2. This receptor was obtained from an older woman in good health. The CDR3 reads CSAELAGVRTGELFF. The DNA of the CDR3 is TGCAGTGCAGAACTAGCGGGAGTCAGGACCGGGGAGCTGTTTTTT.